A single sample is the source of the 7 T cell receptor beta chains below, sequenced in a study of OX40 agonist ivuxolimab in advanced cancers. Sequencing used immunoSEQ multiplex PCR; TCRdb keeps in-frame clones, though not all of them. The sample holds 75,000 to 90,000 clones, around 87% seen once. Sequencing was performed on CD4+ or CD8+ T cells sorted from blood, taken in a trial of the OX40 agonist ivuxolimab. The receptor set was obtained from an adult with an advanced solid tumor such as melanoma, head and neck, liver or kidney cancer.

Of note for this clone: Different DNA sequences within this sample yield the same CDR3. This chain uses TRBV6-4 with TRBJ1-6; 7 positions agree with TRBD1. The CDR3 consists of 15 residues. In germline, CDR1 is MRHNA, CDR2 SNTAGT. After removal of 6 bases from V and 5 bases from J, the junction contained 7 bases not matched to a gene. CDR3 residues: CASSATGVDNSPLHF. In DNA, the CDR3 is TGTGCCAGCAGCGCCACAGGGGTAGATAATTCACCCCTCCACTTT.

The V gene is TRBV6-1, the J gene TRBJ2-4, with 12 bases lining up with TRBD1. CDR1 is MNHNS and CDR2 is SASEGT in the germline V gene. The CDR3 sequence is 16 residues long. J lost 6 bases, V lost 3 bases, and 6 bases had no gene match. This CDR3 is CASSEGTGGAGNIQYF. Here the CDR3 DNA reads TGTGCCAGCAGTGAGGGGACAGGGGGCGCCGGAAACATTCAGTACTTC.

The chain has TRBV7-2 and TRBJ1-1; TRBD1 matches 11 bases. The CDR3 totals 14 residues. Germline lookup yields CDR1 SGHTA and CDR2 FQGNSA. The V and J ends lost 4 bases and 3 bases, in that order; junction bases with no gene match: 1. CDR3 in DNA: TGTGCCAGCAGCTCGGGACAGGGGGACACTGAAGCTTTCTTT. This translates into CASSSGQGDTEAFF.

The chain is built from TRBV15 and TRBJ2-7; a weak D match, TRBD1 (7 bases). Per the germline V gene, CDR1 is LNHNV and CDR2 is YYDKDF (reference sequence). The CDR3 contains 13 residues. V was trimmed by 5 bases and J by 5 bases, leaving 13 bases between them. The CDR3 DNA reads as TGTGCCACCAGCCTAGGGGGCGGGGACGAGCAGTACTTC. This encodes CATSLGGGDEQYF.

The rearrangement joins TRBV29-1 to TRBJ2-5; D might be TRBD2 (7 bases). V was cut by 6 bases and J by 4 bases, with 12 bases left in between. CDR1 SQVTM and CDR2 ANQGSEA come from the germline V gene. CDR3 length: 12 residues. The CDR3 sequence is CSVKAGAETQYF. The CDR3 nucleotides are TGCAGCGTGAAGGCGGGGGCAGAGACCCAGTACTTC.

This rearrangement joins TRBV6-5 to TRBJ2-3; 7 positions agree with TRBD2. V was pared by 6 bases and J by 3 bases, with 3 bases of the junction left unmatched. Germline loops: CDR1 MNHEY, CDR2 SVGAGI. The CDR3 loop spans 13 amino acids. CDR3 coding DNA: TGTGCCAGCAGGGGGAGGGCAACAGATACGCAGTATTTT. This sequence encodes CASRGRATDTQYF.

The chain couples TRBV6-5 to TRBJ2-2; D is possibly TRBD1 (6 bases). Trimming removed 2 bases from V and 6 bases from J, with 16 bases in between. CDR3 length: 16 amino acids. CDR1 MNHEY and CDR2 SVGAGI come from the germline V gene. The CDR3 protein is CASSYRRDTTPGELFF. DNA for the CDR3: TGTGCCAGCAGTTACCGCCGGGACACTACGCCCGGGGAGCTGTTTTTT.